Each of the 21 T cell receptor beta chains below was sequenced from the same sample in a study of neoadjuvant anti-PD-1 for oral cavity cancer. Profiling relied on immunoSEQ multiplex PCR, and the TCRdb table lists in-frame clones only, not all of them. The sample has around 81,000 clones; 70% to 85% are singletons. Source: PBMCs, taken before nivolumab (anti-PD-1) treatment. Receptor source: a person between 40 and 79 years old with oral cavity squamous cell carcinoma.

V usage is TRBV4-1 and J usage is TRBJ2-5; TRBD2 agrees at 9 bases. This CDR3 comprises 16 residues. The germline CDR1 and CDR2 sequences are MGHRA and YSYEKL. J was trimmed by 4 bases and V by 0 bases; bases with no gene match: 6. CDR3: CASSQESASGTETQYF. CDR3 nucleotide sequence: TGCGCCAGCAGCCAAGAGTCTGCTAGCGGGACAGAGACCCAGTACTTC.

This clone appeared a single time. The chain joins TRBV28 to TRBJ1-4, with TRBD1 matching over 8 bases. V dropped 6 bases and J dropped 5; count of bases not matched to a gene: 11. The germline V gene encodes CDR1 MDHEN and CDR2 SYDVKM. CDR3 length: 16 residues. CDR3 amino acids: CASRTTGAGVNEKLFF. The CDR3, as DNA: TGTGCCAGCAGGACGACAGGGGCGGGGGTAAATGAAAAACTGTTTTTT.

The gene calls are TRBV5-4 and TRBJ2-1, with a tentative D call TRBD2 (5 bases). Germline loops: CDR1 SGHNT, CDR2 YYREEE (reference sequence). V dropped 0 bases and J dropped 6 bases, with 10 bases sitting between them. This CDR3 region has 14 residues. This CDR3 reads CASSLEDWSNEQFF. Here the CDR3 DNA reads TGTGCCAGCAGCTTGGAGGACTGGTCCAATGAGCAGTTCTTC.

The chain uses TRBV30 and TRBJ1-2; D possibly corresponds to TRBD1 (5 bases). Germline assignment: CDR1 GTSNPN and CDR2 SVGIG (reference sequence). The CDR3 extends over 13 amino acids. V lost 8 bases and J lost 7, with 20 bases in between. The CDR3 is CAVRAGLISGYTF. The CDR3 DNA sequence: TGTGCCGTAAGGGCAGGGTTGATCAGTGGCTACACCTTC.

J is TRBJ1-2 and V is TRBV30; no reliable D call. The CDR3 extends over 12 amino acids. Per the germline V gene, CDR1 is GTSNPN and CDR2 is SVGIG (reference sequence). Trimming pared 4 bases from V and 8 bases from J, leaving 14 bases between. The CDR3 nucleotides read TGTGCCTGGAACCCCGGGGTTGGCGGCTACACCTTC. It translates to CAWNPGVGGYTF.

The V and J genes are TRBV29-1 and TRBJ2-1, with D maybe TRBD1 (7 bases). CDR3 size: 16 residues. V was cut by 4 bases and J by 3 bases, with 19 bases left in between. Germline CDR1 SQVTM, CDR2 ANQGSEA. CDR3 sequence (DNA): TGCAGCGTTGGTTCGTTTCAGGGGGACTTCTACAATGAGCAGTTCTTC. Translated: CSVGSFQGDFYNEQFF.

This chain joins TRBV10-3 and TRBJ2-7; 10 bases line up with TRBD1. Per germline, CDR1 ENHRY and CDR2 SYGVKD. Trimming at V came to 3 bases and at J to 9 bases, leaving 8 bases not matched to a gene. CDR3 size: 14 residues. CDR3 in DNA: TGTGCCATCAGTGACCCGGGACAGGGGAAGGGGCAGTACTTC. Translated, it gives CAISDPGQGKGQYF.

The rearrangement uses TRBV6-1 and TRBJ2-3, with D tentatively TRBD2 (5 bases). CDR3 length equals 12 residues. The germline V and J ends were trimmed by 8 bases and 2 bases, with 8 bases remaining between them. The V gene's germline CDR1 is MNHNS and CDR2 SASEGT. DNA for the CDR3: TGTGCCAGCGGGGAGCCCACAGATACGCAGTATTTT. Its protein is CASGEPTDTQYF.

The V call is TRBV7-9, the J call TRBJ2-2; 7 bases are a match to TRBD1. V shed 6 bases, J shed 3 bases, and the junction held 4 bases outside the gene matches. Germline CDR1 and CDR2: SEHNR and FQNEAQ (reference sequence). The CDR3 sequence is 14 residues long. In DNA, the CDR3 is TGTGCCAGCAGGGGGGACAGCTACACCGGGGAGCTGTTTTTT. Its translation: CASRGDSYTGELFF.

The chain has TRBV29-1 and TRBJ1-2; 7 positions agree with TRBD1. The CDR3 length is 13 residues. CDR1 is SQVTM and CDR2 is ANQGSEA in the germline V gene. Germline trimming cut 5 bases from V and 9 bases from J; bases unmatched to any gene: 12. The CDR3 nucleotides read TGCAGCGTTCTTCAACAGGGGTTAGGACGCTACACCTTC. Translating it yields CSVLQQGLGRYTF.

J is TRBJ2-4 and V is TRBV5-1; the D call may be TRBD1 or TRBD2 (5 bases each). CDR3 length: 17 amino acids. The germline gives CDR1 SGHRS, CDR2 YFSETQ. Deletions cut 1 base from V and 0 bases from J, with 14 bases between. The CDR3 sequence is CASSLSFRDQAKNIQYF. The CDR3 DNA reads TGCGCCAGCAGCTTGAGTTTCAGGGACCAAGCCAAAAACATTCAGTACTTC. The full variable domain, rest sourced from reference TRBV5-1 and TRBJ2-4, is KAGVTQTPRYLIKTRGQQVTLSCSPISGHRSVSWYQQTPGQGLQFLFEYFSETQRNKGNFPGRFSGRQFSNSRSEMNVSTLELGDSALYLCASSLSFRDQAKNIQYFGAGTRLSVL.

This chain joins TRBV4-2 and TRBJ2-3; TRBD2 matches 7 bases. Trimming at V came to 0 bases and at J to 5 bases, leaving 5 bases not matched to a gene. The germline gives CDR1 LGHNA, CDR2 YNFKEQ. The length of the CDR3 is 15 residues. CDR3 region: CASSQDNSGLDTQYF. In nucleotides, the CDR3 is TGTGCCAGCAGCCAAGACAATAGCGGGCTAGATACGCAGTATTTT.

J is TRBJ2-2 and V is TRBV10-2, with 8 bases identical to TRBD1. V dropped 4 bases and J dropped 1; count of bases not matched to a gene: 5. Per germline, CDR1 WSHSY and CDR2 SAAADI. CDR3 length: 16 amino acids. The CDR3 nucleotides read TGCGCCAGCAGTGTATATGGGACAGGGAACACCGGGGAGCTGTTTTTT. Protein product: CASSVYGTGNTGELFF.

The rearrangement links TRBV7-8 to TRBJ2-2; D may be TRBD2 (5 bases). The CDR3 has 17 residues. V lost 5 bases and J 1 base, leaving 17 bases between the germline ends. The germline V gene has CDR1 SGHVS and CDR2 FQNEAQ. CDR3 protein: CASSRPLSGGNTGELFF. DNA of the CDR3: TGTGCCAGCAGCCGTCCCCTCAGCGGAGGGAACACCGGGGAGCTGTTTTTT.

The rearrangement uses TRBV5-6 and TRBJ2-1; 10 nucleotides match TRBD2. The CDR3 totals 15 residues. The germline gives CDR1 SGHDT, CDR2 YYEEEE. Trimming cost V 3 bases and J 3 bases; bases outside gene matches: 3. CDR3 in DNA: TGTGCCAGCAGCTCTAGCGGGAGAGGCTACAATGAGCAGTTCTTC. It is translated as CASSSSGRGYNEQFF.

In its sample, this clone was seen once. The chain couples TRBV6-1 to TRBJ2-3; 8 bases agree with TRBD2. Germline trimming cut 4 bases from V and 4 bases from J; bases unmatched to any gene: 7. This CDR3 contains 15 residues. Germline loops: CDR1 MNHNS, CDR2 SASEGT. The CDR3 nucleotides read TGTGCCAGCAGTGGGGAAGCGGGAGACCCAGATACGCAGTATTTT. Its translation is CASSGEAGDPDTQYF.

This clone has more than one count but fewer than ten. Different DNA sequences within this sample yield the same CDR3. CDR3 coding DNA: TGTGCCAGCAGAGCGACAGGGAACACTGAAGCTTTCTTT. Protein product: CASRATGNTEAFF. The V and J genes are TRBV6-5 and TRBJ1-1; tentative D call: TRBD1 (6 bases). V was shortened by 6 bases and J by 1 base, with 9 bases between the two germline ends. CDR1 is MNHEY and CDR2 is SVGAGI in the germline V gene. This CDR3 has 13 residues.

CDR3 amino acids: CASSRGQGVGNTIYF. The CDR3 DNA reads TGTGCCAGCAGTCGGGGGCAGGGTGTAGGAAACACCATATATTTT. The genes are TRBV9 and TRBJ1-3; D might be TRBD1 (6 bases). V lost 5 bases, J lost 4 bases, and 16 bases lay in between. Germline CDR1 SGDLS, CDR2 YYNGEE. The CDR3 has 15 residues.

The chain has TRBV5-1 and TRBJ2-1, with 10 positions matching TRBD2. The CDR3 has 16 amino acids. Trimming cost V 0 bases and J 8 bases; bases outside gene matches: 8. Per the germline V gene, CDR1 is SGHRS and CDR2 is YFSETQ. The CDR3 loop is CASSLVGLAGEHEQFF. CDR3 DNA sequence: TGCGCCAGCAGCTTGGTCGGGCTAGCGGGAGAACATGAGCAGTTCTTC. Full variable domain (remainder filled in from reference TRBV5-1 and TRBJ2-1): KAGVTQTPRYLIKTRGQQVTLSCSPISGHRSVSWYQQTPGQGLQFLFEYFSETQRNKGNFPGRFSGRQFSNSRSEMNVSTLELGDSALYLCASSLVGLAGEHEQFFGPGTRLTVL.

This rearrangement joins TRBV29-1 to TRBJ2-7, with D perhaps matching TRBD1 (5 bases). This CDR3 is built from 13 residues. Germline values: CDR1 SQVTM, CDR2 ANQGSEA. V was trimmed by 0 bases and J by 4 bases, leaving 10 bases between them. CDR3 bases: TGCAGCGTTGAAGAACAGGAGAAATACGAGCAGTACTTC. It is translated as CSVEEQEKYEQYF.

This chain's CDR3 is CASSSLREAGPKNIQYF. DNA of the CDR3: TGTGCCAGCAGCTCCTTGCGGGAGGCAGGGCCCAAAAACATTCAGTACTTC. The rearrangement links TRBV11-2 to TRBJ2-4, with 8 positions matching TRBD2. The CDR3 is made up of 17 amino acids. CDR1 and CDR2 (germline): SGHAT, FQNNGV. Unmatched junction bases numbered 10, after V lost 4 bases and J lost 2 bases.